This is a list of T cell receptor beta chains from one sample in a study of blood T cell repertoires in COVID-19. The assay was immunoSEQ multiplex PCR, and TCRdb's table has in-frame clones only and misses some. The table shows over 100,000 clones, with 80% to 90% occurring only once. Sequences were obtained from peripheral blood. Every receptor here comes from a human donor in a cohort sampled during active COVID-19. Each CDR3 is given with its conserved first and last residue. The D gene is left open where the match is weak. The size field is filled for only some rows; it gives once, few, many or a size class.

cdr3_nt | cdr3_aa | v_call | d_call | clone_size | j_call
TGTGCCAGCAGTCCCGGGGGTCAAGGTCAGCCCCAGCATTTT | CASSPGGQGQPQHF | TRBV2 | - | - | TRBJ1-5
TGTGCCAGTAGTCCCCGGGGAGAGACCCAGTACTTC | CASSPRGETQYF | TRBV19 | - | - | TRBJ2-5
TGTGCCATCAGAAATACAGGGGGAGGAAACACCATATATTTT | CAIRNTGGGNTIYF | TRBV10-3 | TRBD1 | - | TRBJ1-3
TGTGCCAGCAGTGAACCCCCGGGACAGGTCAATGAGCAGTTCTTC | CASSEPPGQVNEQFF | TRBV2 | TRBD1 | - | TRBJ2-1
TGCGCCAGCAGCCAAGATTGGGCGCAAACCCTGGACATTCAGTACTTC | CASSQDWAQTLDIQYF | TRBV4-3 | - | once | TRBJ2-4
TGTGCCAGCAGTCGTGACAGGGGAGAGACCCAGTACTTC | CASSRDRGETQYF | TRBV6-2/TRBV6-3 | TRBD1 | - | TRBJ2-5
TGTGCCAGCAGTAGGTCGGGACTTACACCGGATGAGCAGTTCTTC | CASSRSGLTPDEQFF | TRBV6-2/TRBV6-3 | - | - | TRBJ2-1
TGTGCCAGCAGCGTAGGGCTAGCTGGTTTTAGTAATGAGCAGTTCTTC | CASSVGLAGFSNEQFF | TRBV9 | - | - | TRBJ2-1
TGTGCCAGCAGCGTAGGACTAGCGGGATTAGGTGAGCAGTTCTTC | CASSVGLAGLGEQFF | TRBV9 | TRBD2 | - | TRBJ2-1
TGTGCCAGCAGTGACCCATACAGGTCAAACTATGGCTACACCTTC | CASSDPYRSNYGYTF | TRBV25-1 | - | - | TRBJ1-2
TGTGCCAGCAGCCTGGGACTAGCTAGCTACGAGCAGTACTTC | CASSLGLASYEQYF | TRBV7-8 | TRBD2 | once | TRBJ2-7
TGTGCCAGCAGTCCCCGGGAGGGACCCCAGCCCCAGCATTTT | CASSPREGPQPQHF | TRBV6-5 | - | - | TRBJ1-5
TGTGCCACCAGCAGAGGAGAGAAGCAGTTCTTC | CATSRGEKQFF | TRBV15 | - | - | TRBJ2-1
TGTGCCAGCAGCTTAACGGGGACAGGGGGCACTGAAGCTTTCTTT | CASSLTGTGGTEAFF | TRBV7-3 | TRBD1 | - | TRBJ1-1
TGCAGTGCTAGGAGGAACACTGAAGCTTTCTTT | CSARRNTEAFF | TRBV20-1 | - | - | TRBJ1-1
TGTGCCAGCAGCTTTAGCGGGAGGGCCTTCGGAGAGCAGTTCTTC | CASSFSGRAFGEQFF | TRBV7-2 | TRBD2 | - | TRBJ2-1
TGTGCCAGCAGCCTTGAGGTCGGGGAGCTGTTTTTT | CASSLEVGELFF | TRBV12-3/TRBV12-4 | - | - | TRBJ2-2
TGCGCCAGCAGCTTGGGACAGGGGGCGAAACTTGCTAACTATGGCTACACCTTC | CASSLGQGAKLANYGYTF | TRBV5-1 | TRBD1 | - | TRBJ1-2
TGTGCCACCAGCAGAGGGACAGGGCTTTACACCGGGGAGCTGTTTTTT | CATSRGTGLYTGELFF | TRBV15 | TRBD1 | - | TRBJ2-2
TGTGCCAGCAGGGGACTAGCGGGGGCGAACACCGGGGAGCTGTTTTTT | CASRGLAGANTGELFF | TRBV3-1/TRBV3-2 | TRBD2 | - | TRBJ2-2
TGCGCCAGCAGCCAAGTTAACAGGGCCCACGAGCAGTACTTC | CASSQVNRAHEQYF | TRBV4-3 | - | - | TRBJ2-7
TGTGCCAGCAGCAGAGAGGCACAGCGGTCCTATGGCTACACCTTC | CASSREAQRSYGYTF | TRBV7-9 | - | - | TRBJ1-2
TGTGCCAGCAGCTCCCTCTTCGGGAGGAGCTCCTACAATGAGCAGTTCTTC | CASSSLFGRSSYNEQFF | TRBV11-2 | TRBD2 | - | TRBJ2-1
TGTGCCAGCAGCCAAGACAGAATGGGACAGGGATATCAGCCCCAGCATTTT | CASSQDRMGQGYQPQHF | TRBV3-1/TRBV3-2 | TRBD1 | few | TRBJ1-5
TGTGCCAGCAGCTCCCGGGGACAGGGGCTGGGAAATGAGCAGTTCTTC | CASSSRGQGLGNEQFF | TRBV7-9 | TRBD1 | - | TRBJ2-1
TGTGCCAGCAGCCAAGGCAGGGAAGGGGGCAATCAGCCCCAGCATTTT | CASSQGREGGNQPQHF | TRBV4-2 | - | - | TRBJ1-5
TGTGCCAGTACGCCGGGTCGCAATCAGCCCCAGCATTTT | CASTPGRNQPQHF | TRBV19 | - | - | TRBJ1-5
TGTGCCAGCAGTTACTGGGGACAGGCGAACACTGAAGCTTTCTTT | CASSYWGQANTEAFF | TRBV6-5 | TRBD1 | - | TRBJ1-1
TGTGCCAGCAGTTACTCCGAGGTCACAGATACGCAGTATTTT | CASSYSEVTDTQYF | TRBV6-2/TRBV6-3 | - | - | TRBJ2-3
TGTGCCAGCTCCTCCCGAGGGCTGGTGTGGACAGATACGCAGTATTTT | CASSSRGLVWTDTQYF | TRBV3-1/TRBV3-2 | - | once | TRBJ2-3
TGTGCCAGTAGTCGGTATAGCGGGAGGGCTCTTAATGAGCAGTTCTTC | CASSRYSGRALNEQFF | TRBV19 | TRBD2 | once | TRBJ2-1
TGTGCCAGCAGTCCGTGGAAGGGGATAGCTTTCTTT | CASSPWKGIAFF | TRBV12-3/TRBV12-4 | - | - | TRBJ1-1
TGTGCCAGCAGGACACAAAGCGGATCACCCCTCCACTTT | CASRTQSGSPLHF | TRBV2 | - | - | TRBJ1-6
TGTGCCAGCAAAAGAGCAGGGCCGGGTGAAAAACTGTTTTTT | CASKRAGPGEKLFF | TRBV2 | - | - | TRBJ1-4
TGCGCCAGCCGGGCCGGGACAGACTATGGCTACACCTTC | CASRAGTDYGYTF | TRBV5-1 | TRBD1 | - | TRBJ1-2
TGTGCCAGCAGCCTCCCGAGGCACTTGCAGTATTTT | CASSLPRHLQYF | TRBV7-2 | - | - | TRBJ2-3
TGTGCCAGTAGTATGGGCCGGAAGAATGAAAAACTGTTTTTT | CASSMGRKNEKLFF | TRBV19 | - | - | TRBJ1-4
TGTGCCAGCAGCTTAGATGTGGGGACTTACTATGGCTACACCTTC | CASSLDVGTYYGYTF | TRBV11-2 | - | - | TRBJ1-2
TGCAGTGCAGAGGGCCTATCCGAGCAGTTCTTC | CSAEGLSEQFF | TRBV20-1 | - | - | TRBJ2-1
TGTGCCAGCAGTTTCCCTCAGTATGGCTACACCTTC | CASSFPQYGYTF | TRBV28 | - | - | TRBJ1-2
TGTGCCAGCAGGTCAGGGACTATAACCTACAATGAGCAGTTCTTC | CASRSGTITYNEQFF | TRBV2 | TRBD2 | - | TRBJ2-1
TGCACCAGCAGCCCCCAGAGCGGGGCCAAGGATACGCAGTATTTT | CTSSPQSGAKDTQYF | TRBV1 | - | - | TRBJ2-3
TGTGCCAGCAGCCTAACCGGACTAGCGCCGAGCTCCTACGAGCAGTACTTC | CASSLTGLAPSSYEQYF | TRBV13 | TRBD2 | - | TRBJ2-7
TGTGCCAGCAGCCAAGGAGGACAGGGGTACACTGAAGCTTTCTTT | CASSQGGQGYTEAFF | TRBV3-1/TRBV3-2 | TRBD1 | few | TRBJ1-1
TGTGCCAGCAGCGTAGAACTCCGCGACTACACCGGGGAGCTGTTTTTT | CASSVELRDYTGELFF | TRBV9 | - | - | TRBJ2-2
TGTGCCAGCAGCCCGGGGGGGGGACTTCACTACGAGCAGTACTTC | CASSPGGGLHYEQYF | TRBV7-2 | TRBD2 | - | TRBJ2-7
TGTGCCAGCAGCGCCGTAACAGGGGCAGATACGCAGTATTTT | CASSAVTGADTQYF | TRBV7-9 | TRBD1 | - | TRBJ2-3
TGCGCCAGCAGCCAAGATGCGGGAACTAACTATGGCTACACCTTC | CASSQDAGTNYGYTF | TRBV4-1 | - | - | TRBJ1-2
TGTGCCAGCAGCCCGGGACAGATTAACGGCTACACCTTC | CASSPGQINGYTF | TRBV6-5 | TRBD1 | - | TRBJ1-2